The source of this T cell receptor (beta chain) is a study of beta chain features in type 1 diabetes. Study observations and caveats: Sampled from patients, naive, central memory and Treg TCRB repertoires appeared more similar than those sampled from healthy donors. Shorter TCRB CDR3s, moderately but significantly so, marked every one of the four CD4+ subsets in Type 1 diabetes patients.

There are a few counts of this clone. Its antigen is still unknown. The authors reverse transcribed all of the isolated RNA, so sequencing captured expressed TCRB transcripts. Sequencing used immunoSEQ multiplex PCR; TCRdb keeps in-frame clones, though not all of them. The repertoire includes 400,000 or so clones, roughly 13% of them detected once, and about 0.01% sits in the top ten. CDR1 and CDR2 from the germline V gene are SGDLS and YYNGEE. The CDR3 has 15 residues. V shed 0 bases and J 10 bases; nucleotides not matched to a gene: 7. Sequencing was done on a sample of naive CD4+ T cells from blood. This receptor was identified in a woman younger than 35 with type 1 diabetes. The chain uses TRBV9 and TRBJ2-1; 10 positions match TRBD1. DNA of the CDR3: TGTGCCAGCAGCGTAGGACAGGGGGCCATGAGAGAGCAGTTCTTC. Its protein product is CASSVGQGAMREQFF.